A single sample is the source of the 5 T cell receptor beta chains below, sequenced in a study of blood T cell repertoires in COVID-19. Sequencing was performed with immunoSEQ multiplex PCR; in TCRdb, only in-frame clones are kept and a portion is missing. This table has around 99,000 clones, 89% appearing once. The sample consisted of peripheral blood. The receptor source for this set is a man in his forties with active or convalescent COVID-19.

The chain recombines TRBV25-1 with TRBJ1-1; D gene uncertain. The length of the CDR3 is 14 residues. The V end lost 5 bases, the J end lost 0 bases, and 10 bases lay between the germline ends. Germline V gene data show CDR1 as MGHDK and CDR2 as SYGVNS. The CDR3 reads CASSQQNMNTEAFF. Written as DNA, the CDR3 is TGTGCCAGCAGTCAACAGAACATGAACACTGAAGCTTTCTTT.

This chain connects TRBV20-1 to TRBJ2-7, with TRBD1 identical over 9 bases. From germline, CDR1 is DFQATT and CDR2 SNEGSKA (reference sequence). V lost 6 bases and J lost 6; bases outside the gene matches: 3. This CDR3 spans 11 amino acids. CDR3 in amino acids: CSARTGVEQYF. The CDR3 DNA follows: TGCAGTGCCCGGACAGGGGTCGAGCAGTACTTC.

Here the CDR3 DNA reads TGTGCCAGCAGCTTAGAGACGGACTACTATGGCTACACCTTC. Translation: CASSLETDYYGYTF. The chain combines TRBV7-8 with TRBJ1-2; D is unresolved. V was clipped by 1 base and J by 3 bases, with 9 bases between them. The V gene's germline CDR1 is SGHVS and CDR2 FQNEAQ. This CDR3 spans 14 amino acids.

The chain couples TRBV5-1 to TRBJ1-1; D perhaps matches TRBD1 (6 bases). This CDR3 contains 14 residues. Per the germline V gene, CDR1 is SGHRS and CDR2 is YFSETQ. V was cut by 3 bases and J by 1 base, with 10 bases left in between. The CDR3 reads CASSSGGPNTEAFF. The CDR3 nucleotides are TGCGCCAGCAGCTCGGGGGGCCCGAACACTGAAGCTTTCTTT.

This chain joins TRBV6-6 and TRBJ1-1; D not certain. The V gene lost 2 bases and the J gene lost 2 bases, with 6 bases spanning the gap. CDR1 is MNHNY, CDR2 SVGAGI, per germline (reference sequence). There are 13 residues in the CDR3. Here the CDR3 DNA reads TGTGCCAGCAGTTACCCCCTAAACACTGAAGCTTTCTTT. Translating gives CASSYPLNTEAFF.